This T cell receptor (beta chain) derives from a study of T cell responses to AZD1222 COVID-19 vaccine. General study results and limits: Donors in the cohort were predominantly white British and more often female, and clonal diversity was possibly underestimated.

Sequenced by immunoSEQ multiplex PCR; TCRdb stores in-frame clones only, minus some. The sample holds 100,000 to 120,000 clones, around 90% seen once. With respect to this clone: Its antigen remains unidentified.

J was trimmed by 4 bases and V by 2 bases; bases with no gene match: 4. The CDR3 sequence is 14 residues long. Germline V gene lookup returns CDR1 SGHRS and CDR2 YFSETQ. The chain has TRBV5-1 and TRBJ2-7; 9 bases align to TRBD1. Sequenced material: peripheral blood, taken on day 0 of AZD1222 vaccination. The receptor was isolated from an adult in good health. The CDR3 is CASSFGQGYYEQYF. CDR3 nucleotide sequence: TGCGCCAGCAGCTTCGGACAGGGGTATTACGAGCAGTACTTC.